This T cell receptor beta chain is from a study of control samples from healthy donors and cancer patients (dated by TCRdb to the early 2020s). V is clipped by 3 bases and J by 4 bases, and the sequence between their germline boundaries is 12 bases long. The CDR3 sequence holds 14 residues, the cysteine and phenylalanine included. Of all the DNA, just the CDR3 is kept, 42 bases in frame from base 1. CDR1 is given as SNHLY and CDR2 as FYNNEI, both from the germline V gene. Library method: the immunoSEQ multiplex PCR assay. The immuneACCESS repertoire file appears here via TCRdb, limited to in-frame rearrangements. These files lack a portion of the clones; in checked studies, under half of the deficit traces to unresolved V genes, and the cause of the others is not known. The sample data list some 44,000 clones, and around 70% of these were observed just once. Together, the top ten hold about 15% of the sample.

For this clone: The specificity of this receptor is unknown. No base quality values were provided; no much bigger clone lies one nucleotide off.

This TCR came from a male donor with melanoma. Rearrangement joined TRBV2 to TRBJ1-1; too little of a D gene remains to name it. Sequenced: formalin-fixed, paraffin-embedded tissue. At the DNA level, the sequence is TGTGCCAGCAGTGAGAGGAGGGCAAGCACTGAAGCTTTCTTT. The translation is CASSERRASTEAFF.